This T cell receptor beta chain was observed in a study of blood T cell repertoires in COVID-19. V lost 7 bases, J lost 2 bases, and 12 bases lay in between. CDR1 and CDR2 (germline): ENHRY, SYGVKD. The CDR3 is 14 amino acids. Clones were sequenced by immunoSEQ multiplex PCR, and TCRdb holds only the in-frame ones, with some missing. This sample has hundreds of thousands of clones, with around 88% found just once. This sequence joins TRBV10-3 and TRBJ1-3; D gene unclear. Sequenced material: peripheral blood. The clonotype comes from a woman in her 30s who had recovered from COVID-19. CDR3: CAITAESAGNTIYF. In nucleotides, the CDR3 is TGTGCCATCACCGCGGAGTCGGCTGGAAACACCATATATTTT.